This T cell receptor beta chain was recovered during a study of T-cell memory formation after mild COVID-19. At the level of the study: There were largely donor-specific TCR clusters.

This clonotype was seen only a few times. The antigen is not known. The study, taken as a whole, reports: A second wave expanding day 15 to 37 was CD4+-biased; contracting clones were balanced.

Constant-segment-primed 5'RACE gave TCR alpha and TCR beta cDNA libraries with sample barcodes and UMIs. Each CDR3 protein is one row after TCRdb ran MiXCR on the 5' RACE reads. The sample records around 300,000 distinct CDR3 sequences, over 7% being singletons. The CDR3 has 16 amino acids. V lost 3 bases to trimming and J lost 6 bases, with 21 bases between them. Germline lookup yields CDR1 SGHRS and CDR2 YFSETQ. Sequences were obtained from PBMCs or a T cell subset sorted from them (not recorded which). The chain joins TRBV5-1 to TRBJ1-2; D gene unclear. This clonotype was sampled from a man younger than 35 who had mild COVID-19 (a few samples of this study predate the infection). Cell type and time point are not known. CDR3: CASSYRLRALRDGYTF. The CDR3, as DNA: TGCGCCAGCAGCTACCGATTGAGGGCCTTACGTGATGGCTACACCTTC.